A single sample gave rise to the 8 T cell receptor beta chains below, sequenced in a study of beta chain features in type 1 diabetes. The study, taken as a whole, reports: Significant though moderate, a shortening of TCRB CDR3s appeared in all four CD4+ subsets of Type 1 diabetes patients.

cDNA synthesis used the whole RNA isolate, giving expressed TCRB sequences. TCRdb's copy holds only in-frame clones and misses some; the assay was immunoSEQ multiplex PCR. The table lists 350,000 to 450,000 clones, roughly 12% of them singletons. Their cognate antigens are unknown. Specimen: naive CD4+ T cells from blood. The receptors were gathered from a woman aged 18-30 years with type 1 diabetes.

The V call is TRBV29-1, the J call TRBJ1-2, with D maybe TRBD1 (6 bases). Germline V gives CDR1 SQVTM, CDR2 ANQGSEA. The CDR3 has 12 residues. The V gene lost 4 bases and the J gene lost 3 bases, with 9 bases spanning the gap. In DNA form, the CDR3 reads TGCAGCGTTGTGACAGGCCACTATGGCTACACCTTC. Translating gives CSVVTGHYGYTF.

This clone has just a few counts. This rearrangement joins TRBV7-2 to TRBJ2-7; 9 nucleotides line up with TRBD1. The CDR3 totals 14 residues. Germline-derived CDR1 and CDR2 are SGHTA and FQGNSA. With V trimmed by 3 bases and J by 3 bases, 3 bases remained unmatched. CDR3 amino acids: CASSLDRGFYEQYF. The CDR3 DNA sequence: TGTGCCAGCAGCTTGGACAGGGGATTCTACGAGCAGTACTTC.

This clone has just a few counts. V is TRBV9 and J is TRBJ2-5; D is possibly TRBD2 (5 bases). The CDR3 loop spans 15 amino acids. Trimming took 0 bases from V and 5 from J, leaving 14 bases between them. Germline assignment: CDR1 SGDLS and CDR2 YYNGEE. CDR3 nucleotide sequence: TGTGCCAGCAGCGTAGGATATGGAGGCAGGGAGACCCAGTACTTC. This codes for CASSVGYGGRETQYF.

Only a few counts were recorded for this clone. The chain combines TRBV10-3 with TRBJ2-1; 7 positions agree with TRBD1. The CDR3 runs to 15 residues. In germline, CDR1 is ENHRY, CDR2 SYGVKD. V trimming: 4 bases; J trimming: 0 bases; junction bases outside the gene matches: 3. The CDR3 reads CAISGQGNSYNEQFF. CDR3 bases: TGTGCCATCAGTGGACAGGGAAACTCCTACAATGAGCAGTTCTTC.

This chain joins TRBV4-1 and TRBJ1-5, with D unresolved. This CDR3 has 15 residues. CDR1 is MGHRA and CDR2 is YSYEKL in the germline V gene. V was shortened by 3 bases and J by 2 bases, with 11 bases between the two germline ends. In DNA form, the CDR3 reads TGCGCCAGCAGCCAGATGGCGGCCGGCAATCAGCCCCAGCATTTT. Translated: CASSQMAAGNQPQHF.

This clone was seen more than once but under ten times. The chain joins TRBV11-2 to TRBJ2-3, with 8 positions matching TRBD2. Germline loops: CDR1 SGHAT, CDR2 FQNNGV. CDR3 size: 19 residues. The V segment lost 4 bases and the J segment 0 bases; nucleotides outside the gene matches: 15. The CDR3 DNA sequence: TGTGCCAGCAGCTCCAACGGGGAGGGCGGGGGGATTAGCACAGATACGCAGTATTTT. Translated, it gives CASSSNGEGGGISTDTQYF.

This clone appeared a few times. This chain connects TRBV10-3 to TRBJ2-1, with 8 bases that match TRBD1. This CDR3 has 15 amino acids. V lost 3 bases, J lost 8 bases, and 9 bases stayed unmatched. In germline, CDR1 is ENHRY, CDR2 SYGVKD. The CDR3 region is CAISERDRRGDEQFF. The CDR3 DNA follows: TGTGCCATCAGTGAACGGGACAGGCGAGGGGATGAGCAGTTCTTC.

This clone was seen a handful of times. The CDR3 nucleotides are TGTGCCAGCAGCCACGGACAGGGCGGATTTGATGAGCAGTTCTTC. Its translation is CASSHGQGGFDEQFF. J is TRBJ2-1 and V is TRBV6-6; TRBD1 matches 8 bases. With 6 bases clipped from V and 8 bases from J, the junction kept 12 bases outside the gene matches. CDR3 length: 15 amino acids. Germline CDR1 and CDR2: MNHNY and SVGAGI (reference sequence).